Listed below are T cell receptor beta chains from one sample, sequenced in a study of spatial heterogeneity in lung cancer. MiXCR was run by TCRdb on the 5' RACE reads, yielding one entry per CDR3 protein. The data hold about 100,000 distinct CDR3 sequences, with approximately 19% observed a single time. The sample in question was PBMCs, obtained at follow-up. The receptors originated from a male donor with early-stage non-small cell lung cancer. Both conserved end residues are part of each CDR3. D genes are given only for firm matches. Clone size is stated in some rows and not others, as once, few, many or a class when expanded.

TRBJ2-7	-	TRBV3-1	-	CASSSLPGVGEQYF	TGTGCCAGCAGCTCTCTTCCAGGGGTGGGTGAGCAGTACTTC
TRBJ1-1	few	TRBV20-1	-	CSARDLNGDTEAFF	TGCAGTGCTAGAGATCTAAACGGAGACACTGAAGCTTTCTTT
TRBJ1-2	-	TRBV3-1	TRBD1	CASSRTGGNGYTF	TGTGCCAGCAGCAGGACAGGGGGAAATGGCTACACCTTC
TRBJ1-1	-	TRBV7-9	-	CASSLSGAGTEAFF	TGTGCCAGCAGCTTATCGGGGGCCGGGACTGAAGCTTTCTTT
TRBJ2-2	many	TRBV27	-	CASSFLSTGELFF	TGTGCCAGCAGTTTCTTGTCCACCGGGGAGCTGTTTTTT
TRBJ1-1	many	TRBV20-1	-	CSARREGPNTEAFF	TGCAGTGCTCGGCGGGAGGGGCCGAACACTGAAGCTTTCTTT
TRBJ2-5	few	TRBV29-1	-	CSVGQAKETQYF	TGCAGCGTTGGACAGGCTAAAGAGACCCAGTACTTC
TRBJ2-7	-	TRBV12-3/TRBV12-4	-	CASSRGTGYEQYF	TGTGCCAGCAGTAGAGGGACGGGCTACGAGCAGTACTTC
TRBJ2-5	-	TRBV19	TRBD1	CASSRTGEETQYF	TGTGCCAGTAGTAGGACAGGGGAAGAGACCCAGTACTTC
TRBJ2-1	few	TRBV3-1	TRBD2	CASSRSGLAGVGQFF	TGTGCCAGCAGCCGATCGGGACTAGCGGGAGTGGGGCAGTTCTTC
TRBJ2-3	once	TRBV10-1	TRBD1	CASRAGTGGNTDTQYF	TGCGCCAGCAGGGCCGGGACAGGAGGCAACACAGATACGCAGTATTTT
TRBJ2-2	few	TRBV15	-	CATSRDVPVGNTGELFF	TGTGCCACCAGCAGAGATGTTCCCGTCGGGAACACCGGGGAGCTGTTTTTT
TRBJ2-7	-	TRBV9	TRBD1	CASSRDSYEQYF	TGTGCCAGCAGCCGGGACAGCTACGAGCAGTACTTC
TRBJ1-2	-	TRBV5-1	TRBD1	CASTGQGASGYTF	TGCGCCAGCACTGGACAGGGGGCGTCTGGCTACACCTTC
TRBJ1-1	few	TRBV19	-	CASSIAVSQQFTEAFF	TGTGCCAGTAGTATAGCCGTCAGTCAGCAGTTCACTGAAGCTTTCTTT
TRBJ2-2	many	TRBV4-1	-	CASSQGSVNTGELFF	TGCGCCAGCAGCCAAGGGTCAGTGAACACCGGGGAGCTGTTTTTT
TRBJ2-1	few	TRBV29-1	-	CSVVPSLVSRNNEQFF	TGCAGCGTTGTACCATCTCTAGTGTCGAGGAACAATGAGCAGTTCTTC
TRBJ2-1	few	TRBV10-3	TRBD2	CATGGGEAGPYNEQFF	TGTGCCACCGGCGGAGGTGAAGCGGGGCCCTACAATGAGCAGTTCTTC
TRBJ1-4	few	TRBV7-9	TRBD1	CASSSRQGNEKLFF	TGTGCCAGCAGCTCCCGACAGGGGAACGAAAAACTGTTTTTT
TRBJ1-5	few	TRBV12-3/TRBV12-4	-	CASSTQGGPQHF	TGTGCCAGCAGTACCCAGGGCGGGCCCCAGCATTTT
TRBJ2-1	-	TRBV24-1	TRBD1	CATSDPGQAYNEQFF	TGTGCCACCAGTGACCCGGGACAGGCCTACAATGAGCAGTTCTTC
TRBJ2-5	few	TRBV24-1	-	CATSHQGETQYF	TGTGCCACCAGTCACCAGGGAGAGACCCAGTACTTC